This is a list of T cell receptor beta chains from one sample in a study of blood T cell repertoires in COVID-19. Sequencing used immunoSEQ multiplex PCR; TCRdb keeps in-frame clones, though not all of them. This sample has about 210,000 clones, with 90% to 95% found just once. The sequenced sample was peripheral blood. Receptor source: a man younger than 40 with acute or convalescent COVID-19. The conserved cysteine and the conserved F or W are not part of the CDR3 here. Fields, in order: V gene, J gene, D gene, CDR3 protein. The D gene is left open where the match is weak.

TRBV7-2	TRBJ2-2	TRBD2	ASSLRLAFVGELF
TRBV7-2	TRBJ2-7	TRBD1	ASSSRTGHAYEQY
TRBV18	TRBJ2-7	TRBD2	ASSLRLAGGNYEQY
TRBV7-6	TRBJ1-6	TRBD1	ASSPRTGNNSPLH
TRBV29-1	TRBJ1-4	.	SPRGTGINEKLF
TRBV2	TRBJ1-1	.	ASRGDIAEAF
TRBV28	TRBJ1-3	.	ASISWGEGNTIY
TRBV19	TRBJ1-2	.	ASAMTEDGRGFYGYT
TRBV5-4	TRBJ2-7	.	ASSLGGYGEQY
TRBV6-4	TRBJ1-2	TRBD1	ASSATEAGGGGYT
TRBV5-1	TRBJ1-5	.	ASSFGQGSNQPQH
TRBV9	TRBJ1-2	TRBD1	ASSVGSWTGGFYGYT
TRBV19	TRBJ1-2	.	ASSYYRESWGYT
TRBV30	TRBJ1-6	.	ARDGGGNNSPLH
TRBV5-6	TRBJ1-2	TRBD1	ASSQKTGTGGPYGYT
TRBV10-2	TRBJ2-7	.	ASRQGGFNEQY
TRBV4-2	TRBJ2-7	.	ASSQDISYEQY
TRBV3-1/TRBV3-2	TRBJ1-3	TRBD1	ASSFDRAAGNTIY
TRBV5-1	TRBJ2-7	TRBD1	ASSLGDRVYEQY
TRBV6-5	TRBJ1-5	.	ASTPGLNQPQH
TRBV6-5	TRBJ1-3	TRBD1	ASSYFSGGRNTIY
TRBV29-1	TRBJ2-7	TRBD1	SVETGSSVEQY
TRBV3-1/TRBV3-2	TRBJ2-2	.	ASSPRGTVNTGELF
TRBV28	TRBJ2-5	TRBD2	ASRGGQLAGGRETQY
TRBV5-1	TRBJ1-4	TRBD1	ASSMGQGNEKLF
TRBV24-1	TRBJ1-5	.	ATSDNTEGNQPQH
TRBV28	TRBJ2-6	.	ASSLTPGSSGANVLT
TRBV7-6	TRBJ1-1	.	ASSSNRVTEAF
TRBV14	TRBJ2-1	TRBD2	ASSQLGLAGVWDEQF
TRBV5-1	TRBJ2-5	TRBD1	ASSIDRVGQETQY
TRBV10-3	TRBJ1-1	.	AISGGGRNTEAF
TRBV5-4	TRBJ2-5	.	ASSLGLDQETQY
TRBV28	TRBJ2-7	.	ASRKTGSPEGPEQY
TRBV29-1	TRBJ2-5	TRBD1	SVVYRGRMGTQY
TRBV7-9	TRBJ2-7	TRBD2	ASGRARSEQY
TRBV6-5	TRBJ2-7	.	ASSYRAGDVYEQY
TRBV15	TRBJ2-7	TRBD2	ATSRGLAGSYEQY
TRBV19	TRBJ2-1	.	ASTLGASSYNEQF
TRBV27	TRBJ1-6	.	ASSQSPGSYNSPLH
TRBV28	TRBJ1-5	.	ASGEGGNQPQH
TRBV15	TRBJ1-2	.	ATSRDMGGNHGYT